The source of this T cell receptor beta chain is a study of T cell responses to AZD1222 COVID-19 vaccine. Study-wide results and caveats: The donor cohort was predominantly white British with a female majority, and clonal diversity may have been underestimated. Only five to seven AZD1222 recipients tested seropositive at baseline.

On this clone itself: Its matching antigen is unknown.

Data came from immunoSEQ multiplex PCR; TCRdb stores just in-frame clones and leaves some out. The table records around 140,000 clones, 90% to 95% of them present only once. The CDR3 extends over 17 amino acids. Germline CDR1 is SGDLS and CDR2 is YYNGEE. V shed 0 bases and J shed 4 bases, with 17 bases lying between them. The sample in question was peripheral blood, obtained on day 0 of AZD1222 vaccination. The origin of this receptor is an adult in good health. V gene TRBV9 combines with J gene TRBJ1-5; unclear D gene. In DNA, the CDR3 is TGTGCCAGCAGCGTAGATGACGGAGGTCGGATTAATCAGCCCCAGCATTTT. Its protein is CASSVDDGGRINQPQHF. The full variable domain, its missing parts supplied by reference TRBV9 and TRBJ1-5, is DSGVTQTPKHLITATGQRVTLRCSPRSGDLSVYWYQQSLDQGLQFLIQYYNGEERAKGNILERFSAQQFPDLHSELNLSSLELGDSALYFCASSVDDGGRINQPQHFGDGTRLSIL.